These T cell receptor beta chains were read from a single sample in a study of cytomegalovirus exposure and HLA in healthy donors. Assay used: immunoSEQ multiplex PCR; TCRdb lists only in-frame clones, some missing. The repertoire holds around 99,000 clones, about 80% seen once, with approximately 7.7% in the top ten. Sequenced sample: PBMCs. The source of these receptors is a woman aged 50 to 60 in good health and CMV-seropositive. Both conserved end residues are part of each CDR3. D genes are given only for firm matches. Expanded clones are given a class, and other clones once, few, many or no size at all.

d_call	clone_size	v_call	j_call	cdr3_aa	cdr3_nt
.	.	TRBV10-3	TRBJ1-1	CAISESGGATEAFF	TGTGCCATCAGTGAGTCGGGAGGGGCCACTGAAGCTTTCTTT
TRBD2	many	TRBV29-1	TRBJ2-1	CSVEGLDRNEQFF	TGCAGCGTTGAGGGACTAGATAGGAATGAGCAGTTCTTC
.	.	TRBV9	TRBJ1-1	CASSVGGGFNTEAFF	TGTGCCAGCAGCGTAGGGGGAGGGTTTAACACTGAAGCTTTCTTT
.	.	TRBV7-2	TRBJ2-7	CASSLDGGNLYEQYF	TGTGCCAGCAGCTTAGACGGGGGAAACCTCTACGAGCAGTACTTC
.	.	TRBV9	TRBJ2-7	CASSPGGLANYEQYF	TGTGCCAGCAGCCCCGGGGGGCTAGCTAACTACGAGCAGTACTTC
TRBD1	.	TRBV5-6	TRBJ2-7	CASSPGTGVGEQYF	TGTGCCAGCAGCCCAGGGACAGGGGTGGGGGAGCAGTACTTC
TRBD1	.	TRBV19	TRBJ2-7	CASSKTGAGRPYEQYF	TGTGCCAGTAGTAAAACAGGGGCCGGGCGCCCCTACGAGCAGTACTTC
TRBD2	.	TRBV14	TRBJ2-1	CASSQEALAGYNEQFF	TGTGCCAGCAGCCAAGAGGCCCTAGCGGGGTACAATGAGCAGTTCTTC
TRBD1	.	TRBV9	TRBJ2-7	CASSVGPGTVLNEQYF	TGTGCCAGCAGCGTAGGCCCCGGGACAGTCCTCAACGAGCAGTACTTC
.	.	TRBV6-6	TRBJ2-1	CASSYRTDQQYNEQFF	TGTGCCAGCAGTTACAGGACTGACCAGCAATACAATGAGCAGTTCTTC
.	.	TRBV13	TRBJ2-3	CASSSQGDTQYF	TGTGCCAGCAGCTCCCAGGGAGATACGCAGTATTTT
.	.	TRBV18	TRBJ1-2	CASSPLREQGDGYTF	TGTGCCAGCTCACCTCTCCGGGAACAGGGAGATGGCTACACCTTC
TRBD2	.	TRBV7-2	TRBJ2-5	CASSSALAGRETQYF	TGTGCCAGCAGCTCCGCCCTAGCGGGAAGGGAGACCCAGTACTTC
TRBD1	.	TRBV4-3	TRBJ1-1	CASSLGTANTEAFF	TGCGCCAGCAGTCTAGGGACAGCGAACACTGAAGCTTTCTTT
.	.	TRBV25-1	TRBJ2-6	CASSAVGANVLTF	TGTGCCAGCAGTGCAGTTGGGGCCAACGTCCTGACTTTC
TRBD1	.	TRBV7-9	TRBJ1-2	CSSSVDRVSGYTF	TGTTCCAGCAGCGTCGACAGGGTTAGCGGCTACACCTTC